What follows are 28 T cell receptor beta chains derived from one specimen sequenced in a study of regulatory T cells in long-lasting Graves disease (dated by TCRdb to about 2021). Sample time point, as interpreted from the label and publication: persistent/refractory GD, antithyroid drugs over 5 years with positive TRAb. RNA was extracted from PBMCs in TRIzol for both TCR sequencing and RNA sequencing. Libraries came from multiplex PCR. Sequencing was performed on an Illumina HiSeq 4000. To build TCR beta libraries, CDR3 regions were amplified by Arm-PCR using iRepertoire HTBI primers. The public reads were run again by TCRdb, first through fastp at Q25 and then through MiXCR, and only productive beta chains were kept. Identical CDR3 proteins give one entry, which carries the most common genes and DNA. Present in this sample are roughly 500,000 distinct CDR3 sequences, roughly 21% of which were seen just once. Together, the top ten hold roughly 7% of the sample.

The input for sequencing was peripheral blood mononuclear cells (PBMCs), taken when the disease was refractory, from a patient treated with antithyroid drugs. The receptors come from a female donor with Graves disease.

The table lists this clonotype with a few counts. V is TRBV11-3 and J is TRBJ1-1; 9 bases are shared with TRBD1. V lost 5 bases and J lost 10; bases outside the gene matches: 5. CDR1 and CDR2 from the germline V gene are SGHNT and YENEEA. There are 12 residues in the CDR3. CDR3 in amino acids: CASSPMGQGAFF. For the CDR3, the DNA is TGTGCCAGCAGCCCGATGGGACAGGGAGCTTTCTTT.

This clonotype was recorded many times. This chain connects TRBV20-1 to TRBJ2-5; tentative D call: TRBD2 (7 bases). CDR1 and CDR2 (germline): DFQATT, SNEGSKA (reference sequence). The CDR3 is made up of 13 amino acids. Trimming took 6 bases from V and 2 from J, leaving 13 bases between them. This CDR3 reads CSAEGGPQETQYF. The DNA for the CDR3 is TGCAGTGCCGAGGGGGGGCCACAAGAGACCCAGTACTTC.

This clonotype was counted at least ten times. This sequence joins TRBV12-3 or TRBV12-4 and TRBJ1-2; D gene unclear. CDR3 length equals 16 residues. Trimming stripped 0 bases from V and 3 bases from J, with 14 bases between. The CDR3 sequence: CASSLAFWVPDYGYTF. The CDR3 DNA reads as TGTGCCAGCAGTTTAGCGTTCTGGGTGCCTGACTATGGCTACACCTTC.

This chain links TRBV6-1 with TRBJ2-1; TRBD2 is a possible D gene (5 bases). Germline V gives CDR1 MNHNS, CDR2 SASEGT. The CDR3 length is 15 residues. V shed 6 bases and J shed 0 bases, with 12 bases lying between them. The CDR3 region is CASRGSGNSYNEQFF. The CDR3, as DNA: TGTGCCAGCAGGGGGAGCGGAAACTCCTACAATGAGCAGTTCTTC.

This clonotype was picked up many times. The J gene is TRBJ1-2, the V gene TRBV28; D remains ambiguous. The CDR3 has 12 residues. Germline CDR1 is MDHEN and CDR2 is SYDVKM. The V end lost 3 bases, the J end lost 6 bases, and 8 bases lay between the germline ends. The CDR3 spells CASSLVENGYTF. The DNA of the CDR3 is TGTGCCAGCAGTTTGGTGGAGAATGGCTACACCTTC.

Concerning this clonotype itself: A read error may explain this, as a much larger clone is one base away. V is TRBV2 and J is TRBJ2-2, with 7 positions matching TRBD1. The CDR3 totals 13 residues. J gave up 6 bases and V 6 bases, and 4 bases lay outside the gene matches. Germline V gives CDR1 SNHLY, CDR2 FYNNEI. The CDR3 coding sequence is TGTGCCAGCAGCCCCGACAGGGCCGGGGAGCTGTTTTTT. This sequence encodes CASSPDRAGELFF.

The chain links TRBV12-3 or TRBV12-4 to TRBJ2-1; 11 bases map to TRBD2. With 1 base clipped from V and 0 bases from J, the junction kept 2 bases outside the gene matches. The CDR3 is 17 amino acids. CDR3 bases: TGTGCCAGCAGTTTAGTCGGACTAGCGGGCTCCTACAATGAGCAGTTCTTC. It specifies CASSLVGLAGSYNEQFF.

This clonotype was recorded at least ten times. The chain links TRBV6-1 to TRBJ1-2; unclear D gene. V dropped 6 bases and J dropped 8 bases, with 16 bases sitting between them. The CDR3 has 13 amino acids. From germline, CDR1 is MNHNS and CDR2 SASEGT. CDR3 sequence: CASRGFQNGGYTF. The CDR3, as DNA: TGTGCCAGCAGAGGTTTTCAAAACGGAGGCTACACCTTC.

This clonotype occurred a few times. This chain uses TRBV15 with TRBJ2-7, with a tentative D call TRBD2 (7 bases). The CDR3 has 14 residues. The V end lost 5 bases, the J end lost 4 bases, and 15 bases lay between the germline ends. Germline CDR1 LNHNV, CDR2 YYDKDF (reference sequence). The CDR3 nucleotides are TGTGCCACCAGCTTTAACAGGGAGGGGTACGAGCAGTACTTC. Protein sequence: CATSFNREGYEQYF.

The CDR3 loop is CASSQVAGSSYEQYF. In DNA, the CDR3 is TGTGCCAGCAGCCAAGTCGCTGGGAGCTCCTACGAGCAGTACTTC. The J gene is TRBJ2-7, the V gene TRBV4-2, with D tentatively TRBD2 (5 bases). Germline CDR1 LGHNA, CDR2 YNFKEQ. This CDR3 comprises 15 residues. Trimming shortened V by 1 base and J by 0 bases, and 10 bases separated the two germline ends.

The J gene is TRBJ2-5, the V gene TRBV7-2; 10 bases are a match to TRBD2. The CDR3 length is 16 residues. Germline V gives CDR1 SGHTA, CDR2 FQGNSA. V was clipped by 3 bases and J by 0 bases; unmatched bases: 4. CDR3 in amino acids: CASSFSSGGYQETQYF. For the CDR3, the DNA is TGTGCCAGCAGCTTCTCTAGCGGGGGCTACCAAGAGACCCAGTACTTC.

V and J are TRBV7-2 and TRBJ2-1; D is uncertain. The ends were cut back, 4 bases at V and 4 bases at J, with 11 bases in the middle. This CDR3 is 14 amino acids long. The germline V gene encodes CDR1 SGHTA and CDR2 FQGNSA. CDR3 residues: CASSSPVQYNEQFF. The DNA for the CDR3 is TGTGCCAGCAGCTCCCCCGTACAGTACAATGAGCAGTTCTTC.

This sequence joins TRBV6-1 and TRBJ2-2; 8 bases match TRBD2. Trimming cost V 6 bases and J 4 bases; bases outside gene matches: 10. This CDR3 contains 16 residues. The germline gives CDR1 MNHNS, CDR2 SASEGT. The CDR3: CASSVYGGGTTGELFF. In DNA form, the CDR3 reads TGTGCCAGCAGCGTCTATGGCGGGGGGACCACCGGGGAGCTGTTTTTT.

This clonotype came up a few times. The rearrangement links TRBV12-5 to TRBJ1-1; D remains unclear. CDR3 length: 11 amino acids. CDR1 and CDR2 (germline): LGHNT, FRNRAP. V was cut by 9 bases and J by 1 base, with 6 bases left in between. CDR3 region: CASDGNTEAFF. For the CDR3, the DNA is TGTGCTAGCGACGGGAACACTGAAGCTTTCTTT.

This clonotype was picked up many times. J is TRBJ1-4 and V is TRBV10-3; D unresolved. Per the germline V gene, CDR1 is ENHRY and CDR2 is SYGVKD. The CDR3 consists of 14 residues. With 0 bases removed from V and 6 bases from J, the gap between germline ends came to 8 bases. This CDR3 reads CAISESTPDEKLFF. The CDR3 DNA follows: TGTGCCATCAGTGAGTCGACTCCGGATGAAAAACTGTTTTTT.

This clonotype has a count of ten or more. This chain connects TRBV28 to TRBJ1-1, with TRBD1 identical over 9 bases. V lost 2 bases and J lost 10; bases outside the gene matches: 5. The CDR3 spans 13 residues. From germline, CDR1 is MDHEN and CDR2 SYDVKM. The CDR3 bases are TGTGCCAGCAGTTTACTACAGGGGGCCTCAGCTTTCTTT. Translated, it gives CASSLLQGASAFF.

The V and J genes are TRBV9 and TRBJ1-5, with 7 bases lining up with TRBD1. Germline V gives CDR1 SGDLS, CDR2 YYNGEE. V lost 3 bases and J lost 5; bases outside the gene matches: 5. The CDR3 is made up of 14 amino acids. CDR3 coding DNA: TGTGCCAGCAGCGCTACAGGGGCGCATCAGCCCCAGCATTTT. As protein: CASSATGAHQPQHF.

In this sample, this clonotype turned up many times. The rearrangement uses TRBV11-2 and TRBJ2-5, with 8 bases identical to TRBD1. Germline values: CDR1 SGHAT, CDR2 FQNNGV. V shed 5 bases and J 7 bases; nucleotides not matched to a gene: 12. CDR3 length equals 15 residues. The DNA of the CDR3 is TGTGCCAGCAGCCCGGACAGGGACCTTCAGGGGACCCAGTACTTC. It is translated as CASSPDRDLQGTQYF. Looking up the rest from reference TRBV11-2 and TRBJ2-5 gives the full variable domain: EAGVAQSPRYKIIEKRQSVAFWCNPISGHATLYWYQQILGQGPKLLIQFQNNGVVDDSQLPKDRFSAERLKGVDSTLKIQPAKLEDSAVYLCASSPDRDLQGTQYFGPGTRLLVL.

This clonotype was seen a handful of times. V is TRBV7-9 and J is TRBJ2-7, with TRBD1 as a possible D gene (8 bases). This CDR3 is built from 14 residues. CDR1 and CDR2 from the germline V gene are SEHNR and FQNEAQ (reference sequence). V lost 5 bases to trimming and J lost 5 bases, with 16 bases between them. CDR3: CASSDNRGGNEQYF. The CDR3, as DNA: TGTGCCAGCAGCGACAACAGGGGGGGGAACGAGCAGTACTTC. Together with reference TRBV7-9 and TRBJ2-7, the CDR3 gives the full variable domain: DTGVSQNPRHKITKRGQNVTFRCDPISEHNRLYWYRQTLGQGPEFLTYFQNEAQLEKSRLLSDRFSAERPKGSFSTLEIQRTEQGDSAMYLCASSDNRGGNEQYFGPGTRLTVT.

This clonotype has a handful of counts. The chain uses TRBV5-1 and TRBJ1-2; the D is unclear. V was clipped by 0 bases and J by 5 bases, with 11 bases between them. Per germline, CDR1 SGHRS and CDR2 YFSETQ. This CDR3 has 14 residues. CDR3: CASSLASEGYGYTF. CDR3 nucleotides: TGCGCCAGCAGCTTGGCGTCAGAAGGATATGGCTACACCTTC.

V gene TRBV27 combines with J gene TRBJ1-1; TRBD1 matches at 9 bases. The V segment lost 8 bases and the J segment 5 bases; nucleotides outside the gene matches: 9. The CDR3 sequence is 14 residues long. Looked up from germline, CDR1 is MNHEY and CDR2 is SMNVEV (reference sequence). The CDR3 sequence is CASGAQGAGTEAFF. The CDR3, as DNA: TGTGCCAGCGGGGCACAGGGGGCAGGGACTGAAGCTTTCTTT.

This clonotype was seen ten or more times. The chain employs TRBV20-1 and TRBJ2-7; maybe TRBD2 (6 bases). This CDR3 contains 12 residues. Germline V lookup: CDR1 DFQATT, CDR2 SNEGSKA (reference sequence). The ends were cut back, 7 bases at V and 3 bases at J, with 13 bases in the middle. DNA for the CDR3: TGCAGTGGCTACGGGCGGGACTACGAGCAGTACTTC. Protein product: CSGYGRDYEQYF.

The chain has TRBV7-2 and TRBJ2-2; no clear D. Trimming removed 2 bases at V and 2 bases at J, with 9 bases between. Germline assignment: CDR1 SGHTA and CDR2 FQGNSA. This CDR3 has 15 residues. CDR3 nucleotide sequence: TGTGCCAGCAGCTTACTACTGTCAAACACCGGGGAGCTGTTTTTT. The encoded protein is CASSLLLSNTGELFF.

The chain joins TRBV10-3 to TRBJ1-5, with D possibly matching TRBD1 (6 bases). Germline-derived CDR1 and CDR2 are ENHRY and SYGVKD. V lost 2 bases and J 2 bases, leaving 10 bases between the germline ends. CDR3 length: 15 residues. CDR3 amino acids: CAISESRGGNQPQHF. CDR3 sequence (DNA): TGTGCCATCAGTGAGAGCAGGGGAGGCAATCAGCCCCAGCATTTT.

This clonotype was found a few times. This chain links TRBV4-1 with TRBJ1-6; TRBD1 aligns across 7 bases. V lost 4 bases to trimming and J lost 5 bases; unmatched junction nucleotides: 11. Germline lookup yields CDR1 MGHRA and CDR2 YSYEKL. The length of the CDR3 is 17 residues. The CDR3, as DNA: TGCGCCAGCAGCCGCCACCCTGGGGACAGTCATAATTCACCCCTCCACTTT. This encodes CASSRHPGDSHNSPLHF.

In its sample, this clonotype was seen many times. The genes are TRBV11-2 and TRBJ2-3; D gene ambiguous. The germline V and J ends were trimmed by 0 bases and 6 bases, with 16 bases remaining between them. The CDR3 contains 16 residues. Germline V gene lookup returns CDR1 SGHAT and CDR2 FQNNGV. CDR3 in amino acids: CASSLDGIAGADTQYF. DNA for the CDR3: TGTGCCAGCAGCTTAGATGGGATAGCCGGTGCGGATACGCAGTATTTT.

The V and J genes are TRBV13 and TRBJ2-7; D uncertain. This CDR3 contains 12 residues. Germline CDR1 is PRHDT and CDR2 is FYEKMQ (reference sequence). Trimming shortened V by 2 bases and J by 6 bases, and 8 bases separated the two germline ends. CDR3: CASSLQATEQYF. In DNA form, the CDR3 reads TGTGCCAGCAGCTTACAAGCGACCGAGCAGTACTTC.

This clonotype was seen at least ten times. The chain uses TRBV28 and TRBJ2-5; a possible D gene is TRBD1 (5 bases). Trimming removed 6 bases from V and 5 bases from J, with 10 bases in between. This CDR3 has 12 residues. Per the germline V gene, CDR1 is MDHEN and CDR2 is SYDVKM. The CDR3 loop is CASSSPGETQYF. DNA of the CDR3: TGTGCCAGCAGCTCCCCAGGGGAGACCCAGTACTTC. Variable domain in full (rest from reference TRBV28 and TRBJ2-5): DVKVTQSSRYLVKRTGEKVFLECVQDMDHENMFWYRQDPGLGLRLIYFSYDVKMKEKGDIPEGYSVSREKKERFSLILESASTNQTSMYLCASSSPGETQYFGPGTRLLVL.